A selection of T cell receptor beta chains follows, all from one sample in a study of cytomegalovirus exposure and HLA in healthy donors. Here immunoSEQ multiplex PCR was the method, and the copy in TCRdb shows in-frame clones only, minus some. The sample gives some 170,000 clones, 70% to 85% of which show up once; approximately 2.3% is in the top ten. Sample: PBMCs. Every receptor here comes from a man aged 35 to 55 in good health and CMV-seronegative. CDR3s include the opening cysteine and the closing phenylalanine or tryptophan. D genes are given only for firm matches.

j_call d_call v_call cdr3_aa
TRBJ2-2 TRBD1 TRBV5-6 CASSLGLQGATGELFF
TRBJ2-3 TRBD1 TRBV5-4 CASSFRSGGRRARPADTQYF
TRBJ1-2 - TRBV4-1 CASSPRQILNGYTF
TRBJ2-7 - TRBV5-4 CAAAREPTSYEQYF
TRBJ1-2 - TRBV28 CASRNKQVLVSGYTF
TRBJ2-3 TRBD1 TRBV7-6 CASSSRTGVLNTDTQYF
TRBJ2-1 TRBD2 TRBV5-1 CASSVTSGSNGEQFF
TRBJ2-1 - TRBV11-3 CASSSRASGVGINEQFF
TRBJ2-5 - TRBV4-2 CASSQVGGTETQYF
TRBJ2-2 - TRBV5-1 CASSLFRENTGELFF
TRBJ2-3 - TRBV7-9 CSSSLSTSDTQYF
TRBJ2-1 TRBD2 TRBV19 CASSGRPYNEQFF
TRBJ2-1 - TRBV5-4 CASSFIAGRDEQFF
TRBJ1-6 TRBD1 TRBV10-3 CAIKQGTNSPLHF
TRBJ2-7 TRBD1 TRBV25-1 CASSEGQGSYEQYF
TRBJ1-2 - TRBV15 CATSRSGEAYGYTF
TRBJ2-7 - TRBV6-5 CASFLAGGNEQYF
TRBJ2-1 - TRBV5-1 CASTFYVGGEAYEQFF
TRBJ2-6 - TRBV6-4 CASSSGLNSGANVLTF
TRBJ2-7 - TRBV11-2 CASSVRAEQYF
TRBJ1-3 - TRBV9 CASSVAPQVRSLLGNTIYF
TRBJ2-7 - TRBV4-1 CASSQARFSYEQYF
TRBJ1-2 - TRBV2 CASSEAPVYGYTF
TRBJ1-1 - TRBV6-1 CASSPRSTVNTEAFF
TRBJ2-7 TRBD2 TRBV27 CASSWLAEPSRQYF
TRBJ2-2 TRBD2 TRBV7-9 CAIGGTNTGELFF
TRBJ2-7 - TRBV29-1 CSVGTFFSEQYF
TRBJ2-3 TRBD2 TRBV5-1 CASSHGRLAGTPGTDTQYF
TRBJ1-2 - TRBV21-1 CASSNQTEGPSPYGYTF
TRBJ1-2 - TRBV9 CASSVDRLGAAGYTF
TRBJ1-5 TRBD1 TRBV19 CASSIRDRQGGPQHF
TRBJ2-7 - TRBV5-1 CASSLVVRSNKVSAGEQYF
TRBJ1-4 - TRBV6-1 CASSEGWSLRSVEKLFF
TRBJ2-7 - TRBV13 CASSLLAGSYEQYF
- TRBD2 TRBV4-3 CASSQGLGTTSEQYF
TRBJ1-6 - TRBV28 CASSSGTRPLHF
TRBJ2-2 TRBD2 TRBV9 CASSVDGGLAGELFF
TRBJ2-2 - TRBV9 CASSVLEAGELFF
TRBJ2-5 - TRBV15 CATSSSPRLEIETQYF
TRBJ2-2 TRBD1 TRBV6-1 CASRRDRNTGELFF
TRBJ2-1 TRBD1 TRBV5-6 CASSPGQGGSYNEQFF
TRBJ2-7 TRBD1 TRBV28 CASSRTGAYEQYF
TRBJ2-1 TRBD2 TRBV7-8 CASSLSSGSNEQFF
TRBJ1-1 - TRBV6-5 CASSYSTGTFF
TRBJ2-2 TRBD2 TRBV5-1 CASSPGGGSGTGELFF
TRBJ2-4 - TRBV5-1 CASSLGLEPKNIQYF
TRBJ2-2 TRBD2 TRBV4-2 CASPTPPASGNTGELFF
TRBJ2-7 TRBD2 TRBV9 CASSVDPAGVTEQYF
TRBJ2-7 TRBD2 TRBV4-3 CASSHSGSSYEQYF
TRBJ2-3 TRBD2 TRBV6-1 CASSDISPGLVLTDTQYF